What follows are 15 T cell receptor beta chains derived from one specimen sequenced in a study of molecular identifiers for immune sequencing clone quantification. TCRdb re-derived calls from the PCR reads in MiXCR, one entry per CDR3 protein. Found here are 300,000 to 400,000 distinct CDR3 sequences, 24% of them singletons; the top ten hold roughly 0.7%. Sample: naive CD8+ T cells from blood, with Jurkat cell RNA spiked in. Subset described: FACS-sorted CD8+CD4-CCR7+CD45RA+ naive T cells. The receptors were gathered from a human donor in good health. Some libraries in this study had Jurkat cell RNA spiked in.

This clonotype was counted a single time. This sequence joins TRBV4-3 and TRBJ2-6; no definite D call. Germline values: CDR1 LGHNA, CDR2 YSLEER. The ends were cut back, 1 base at V and 4 bases at J, with 11 bases in the middle. The CDR3 covers 16 residues. CDR3 loop: CASSQVTEPGANVLTF. The CDR3 bases are TGCGCCAGCAGCCAAGTCACGGAGCCGGGGGCCAACGTCCTGACTTTC.

Many counts were recorded for this clonotype. This sequence joins TRBV29-1 and TRBJ2-3; possible D gene TRBD2, 5 bases. The CDR3 totals 13 residues. CDR1 is SQVTM, CDR2 ANQGSEA, per germline. V was shortened by 4 bases and J by 5 bases, with 13 bases between the two germline ends. Written as DNA, the CDR3 is TGCAGCGTTGTCTCTAGCACGGTAGATACGCAGTATTTT. Protein sequence: CSVVSSTVDTQYF.

This clonotype appeared a few times. The V and J genes are TRBV30 and TRBJ1-2; D perhaps matches TRBD1 (6 bases). V was trimmed by 5 bases and J by 3 bases, leaving 19 bases between them. CDR1 GTSNPN and CDR2 SVGIG come from the germline V gene (reference sequence). The length of the CDR3 is 15 residues. CDR3 sequence: CAWRTPSGGDYGYTF. The CDR3 region has the DNA TGTGCCTGGCGCACCCCCAGCGGGGGCGACTATGGCTACACCTTC.

At least ten counts were recorded for this clonotype. The chain links TRBV19 to TRBJ1-1; a possible D gene is TRBD1 (5 bases). V was shortened by 7 bases and J by 4 bases, with 13 bases between the two germline ends. The germline V gene has CDR1 LNHDA and CDR2 SQIVND (reference sequence). The CDR3 is 13 amino acids. The chain's CDR3 is CASNTGAATEAFF. For the CDR3, the DNA is TGTGCCAGTAACACCGGGGCGGCCACTGAAGCTTTCTTT.

This chain links TRBV5-3 with TRBJ1-1; no reliable D call. TRBV5-3 is an ORF; its function is uncertain. V was shortened by 8 bases and J by 7 bases, with 24 bases between the two germline ends. CDR3 length: 15 residues. The CDR3 DNA reads TGTGCCAGCAGCCTGGGCGTGCCGCTGGTTGATGAAGCTTTCTTT. Translated: CASSLGVPLVDEAFF.

This clonotype came up a few times. The rearrangement uses TRBV24-1 and TRBJ2-5; no clear D. CDR1 KGHDR and CDR2 SFDVKD come from the germline V gene. Trimming left V 4 bases short and J 1 base short, with 12 bases between. The CDR3 length is 15 residues. As DNA, the CDR3 is TGTGCCACCAGTGACCCCGACACGACCCAAGAGACCCAGTACTTC. This gives the protein CATSDPDTTQETQYF.

The gene calls are TRBV20-1 and TRBJ2-3, with D possibly being TRBD2 (7 bases). This CDR3 region has 16 residues. The V end lost 0 bases, the J end lost 6 bases, and 19 bases lay between the germline ends. Germline V gene lookup returns CDR1 DFQATT and CDR2 SNEGSKA (reference sequence). This CDR3 reads CSARDSAGARWDTQYF. The CDR3 DNA reads as TGCAGTGCTAGAGATTCGGCGGGGGCCCGATGGGATACGCAGTATTTT.

Concerning this clonotype: A much more abundant neighbour one base away suggests this may be a read error. This CDR3 fails to terminate in the conserved phenylalanine or tryptophan, so it likely reflects a read error. The chain is built from TRBV5-1 and TRBJ1-1; D perhaps matches TRBD1 (5 bases). Trimming took off 4 bases at V and 0 bases at J, with 13 bases between the two ends. From germline, CDR1 is SGHRS and CDR2 YFSETQ. The length of the CDR3 is 15 residues. DNA for the CDR3: TGCGCCAGCAGCCCCCAGCCAGGGATGAACACTGAAGCTTTCTCT. Translated: CASSPQPGMNTEAFS.

V gene TRBV24-1 combines with J gene TRBJ2-2, with TRBD2 identical over 11 bases. The germline gives CDR1 KGHDR, CDR2 SFDVKD. The CDR3 consists of 18 residues. V was pared by 4 bases and J by 1 base, with 7 bases of the junction left unmatched. The CDR3 reads CATSEDLGLAENTGELFF. The CDR3 coding sequence is TGTGCCACCAGTGAGGACTTGGGACTAGCGGAGAACACCGGGGAGCTGTTTTTT.

CDR3 sequence: CASSQVSQLEWKNEQFF. The DNA of the CDR3 is TGCGCCAGCAGCCAAGTGTCCCAGCTAGAATGGAAGAATGAGCAGTTCTTC. The rearrangement joins TRBV4-1 to TRBJ2-1; D is unresolved. CDR1 MGHRA and CDR2 YSYEKL come from the germline V gene. Trimming pared 1 base from V and 7 bases from J, leaving 20 bases between. The CDR3 loop spans 17 amino acids.

This clonotype was seen many times. The chain recombines TRBV12-3 or TRBV12-4 with TRBJ2-1, with 8 bases matching TRBD1. The CDR3 has 13 amino acids. Germline trimming cut 4 bases from V and 4 bases from J; bases unmatched to any gene: 0. In nucleotides, the CDR3 is TGTGCCAGCAGTTGGGACAGGTACAATGAGCAGTTCTTC. It encodes CASSWDRYNEQFF.

The count of this clonotype is one. A read error is possible here, since a much larger clone lies one base away. The V gene is TRBV9, the J gene TRBJ1-1; D not resolved. The germline CDR1 and CDR2 sequences are SGDLS and YYNGEE. There are 16 residues in the CDR3. The V and J ends lost 10 bases and 3 bases respectively, with 25 bases between them. DNA of the CDR3: TGTGCCTGCACCCTAGGCGGGGTAGGAAGGGACACTGAAGCTTTCTTT. Translated, it gives CACTLGGVGRDTEAFF. Using reference TRBV9 and TRBJ1-1 for the parts outside the CDR3, the full variable domain is DSGVTQTPKHLITATGQRVTLRCSPRSGDLSVYWYQQSLDQGLQFLIQYYNGEERAKGNILERFSAQQFPDLHSELNLSSLELGDSALYFCACTLGGVGRDTEAFFGQGTRLTVV.

The table lists this clonotype with a few counts. The gene calls are TRBV4-3 and TRBJ2-5; perhaps TRBD2 as D (5 bases). The CDR3 is 16 residues long. The germline gives CDR1 LGHNA, CDR2 YSLEER. V shed 1 base and J shed 4 bases, with 16 bases lying between them. The CDR3 DNA is TGCGCCAGCAGCCAAGCCACTAGAGGGCAAGGAGAGACCCAGTACTTC. Encoded protein: CASSQATRGQGETQYF.

There are many counts of this clonotype. This chain uses TRBV7-8 with TRBJ1-5; 9 bases align to TRBD1. Trimming took 5 bases from V and 5 from J; bases not matched to a gene: 19. This CDR3 contains 19 residues. From germline, CDR1 is SGHVS and CDR2 FQNEAQ. This CDR3 reads CASSAPGTGPNPLHQPQHF. DNA of the CDR3: TGTGCCAGCAGCGCCCCCGGGACAGGGCCCAACCCGCTACATCAGCCCCAGCATTTT. Based on the CDR3 plus reference TRBV7-8 and TRBJ1-5, the full variable domain is GAGVSQSPRYKVAKRGQDVALRCDPISGHVSLFWYQQALGQGPEFLTYFQNEAQLDKSGLPSDRFFAERPEGSVSTLKIQRTQQEDSAVYLCASSAPGTGPNPLHQPQHFGDGTRLSIL.

This chain links TRBV6-2 or TRBV6-3 with TRBJ2-3; 8 bases fit TRBD2. V trimming: 4 bases; J trimming: 1 base; junction bases outside the gene matches: 4. Germline assignment: CDR1 MNHEY and CDR2 SVGEGT. The CDR3 consists of 15 residues. CDR3 sequence (DNA): TGTGCCAGCAGTTGGACGACTAGCGGCACAGATACGCAGTATTTT. Translated, it gives CASSWTTSGTDTQYF.